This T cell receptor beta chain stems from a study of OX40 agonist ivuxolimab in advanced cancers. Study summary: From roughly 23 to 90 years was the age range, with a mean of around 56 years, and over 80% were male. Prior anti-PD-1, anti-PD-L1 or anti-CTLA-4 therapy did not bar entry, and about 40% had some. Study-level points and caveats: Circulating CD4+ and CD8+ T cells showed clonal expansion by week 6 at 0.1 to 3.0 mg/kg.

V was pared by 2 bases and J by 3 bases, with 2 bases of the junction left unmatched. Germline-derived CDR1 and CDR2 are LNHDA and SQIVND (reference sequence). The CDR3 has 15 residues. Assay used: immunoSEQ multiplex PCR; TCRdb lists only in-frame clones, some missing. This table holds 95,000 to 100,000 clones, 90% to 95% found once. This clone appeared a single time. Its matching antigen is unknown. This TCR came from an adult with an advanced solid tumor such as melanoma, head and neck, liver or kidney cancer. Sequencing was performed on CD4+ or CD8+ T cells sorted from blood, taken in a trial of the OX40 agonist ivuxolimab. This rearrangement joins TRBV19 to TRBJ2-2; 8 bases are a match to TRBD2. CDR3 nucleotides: TGTGCCAGTAGTATAAAAGCGGGAGACACCGGGGAGCTGTTTTTT. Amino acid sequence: CASSIKAGDTGELFF.